This T cell receptor beta chain was observed in a study of a mutant IDH1 vaccine in newly diagnosed glioma. Noted time point: baseline, week 1 (first vaccination visit). Documented treatment: pre-vaccination baseline after standard-of-care therapy. The table came from immunoSEQ multiplex PCR; TCRdb's copy has only in-frame clones and leaves some out. This table holds about 88,000 clones, roughly 82% found once. V lost 5 bases, J lost 0 bases, and 11 bases lay in between. The CDR3 sequence is 15 residues long. The germline CDR1 and CDR2 sequences are LNHDA and SQIVND (reference sequence). The sequence derives from a man aged 40-55 years with glioma. Some clones in this sample may be carry-over from other donors' samples. The rearrangement joins TRBV19 to TRBJ1-5, with D possibly matching TRBD1 (6 bases). The sample in question was PBMCs, obtained from a glioma patient treated with radiotherapy, temozolomide or both. The CDR3 DNA reads as TGTGCCAGTAGTCACGACAGGTTTAGCAATCAGCCCCAGCATTTT. Amino acids: CASSHDRFSNQPQHF.